The next 21 T cell receptor beta chains were all read from a single sample in a study of tumor-infiltrating lymphocytes in primary liver carcinoma. Blood RNA originated from unsorted whole blood, with germline DNA additionally extracted. Priming with a constant-region primer yielded TCR beta cDNA from approximately 500 ng total RNA. Researchers made the TCR beta libraries by running three nested multiplex PCR rounds with slightly modified ARM-PCR. The first two PCR rounds, approximately 10 cycles each, used TRBV1-TRBV30 forward primers and a C-beta reverse primer. MiXCR, applied by TCRdb to the multiplex PCR reads, yields one record per CDR3 protein. The sample yields about 310,000 distinct CDR3 sequences, about 62% seen once. Sequenced sample: peripheral blood. These receptors originate from a man aged 40-49 years with primary liver carcinoma and hepatitis B virus infection.

Concerning this clonotype itself: An end of the junction differs from the germline gene, which may be a read error. In nucleotides, the CDR3 is TGTGCCAGCGGCTTAGGGGGGCTAGCGAGTCCCTACAATGAGCAGTTCTTC. Translating gives CASGLGGLASPYNEQFF. The chain is built from TRBV11-2 and TRBJ2-1; possibly TRBD1 or TRBD2 for D (6 bases each). There are 17 residues in the CDR3. The germline CDR1 and CDR2 sequences are SGHAT and FQNNGV.

In regard to this clonotype: The junction and the germline gene differ at one end; a read error may be behind it. This rearrangement joins TRBV10-3 to TRBJ2-7; the match to TRBD1 covers 10 bases. The CDR3 loop spans 15 amino acids. CDR1 and CDR2 from the germline V gene are ENHRY and SYGVKD. The CDR3: CATSASKDRGYEQYF. DNA of the CDR3: TGTGCCACCAGTGCGAGTAAGGACAGGGGGTACGAGCAATACTTC.

The J gene is TRBJ2-3, the V gene TRBV4-2, with a possible D match to TRBD2 (6 bases). CDR1 is LGHNA, CDR2 YNFKEQ, per germline. V gave up 0 bases and J gave up 8 bases, with 18 bases separating them. The CDR3 has 16 amino acids. CDR3 nucleotide sequence: TGTGCCAGCAGCCAAGATTTGGAGACTAGGGTCGGTACGCAGTATTTT. It translates to CASSQDLETRVGTQYF.

This clonotype was found a few times. This rearrangement joins TRBV5-4 to TRBJ2-7; D not resolved. The germline gives CDR1 SGHNT, CDR2 YYREEE (reference sequence). This CDR3 has 13 residues. V was clipped by 3 bases and J by 2 bases, with 9 bases between them. Written as DNA, the CDR3 is TGTGCCAGCAGCTCATACAGAACCTACGAGCAGTACTTC. Amino acids: CASSSYRTYEQYF. The whole variable domain, remainder taken from reference TRBV5-4 and TRBJ2-7, is ETGVTQSPTHLIKTRGQQVTLRCSSQSGHNTVSWYQQALGQGPQFIFQYYREEENGRGNFPPRFSGLQFPNYSSELNVNALELDDSALYLCASSSYRTYEQYFGPGTRLTVT.

Of note for this clonotype: This could be a read error, since a much larger clone is one nucleotide away. The V and J genes are TRBV4-2 and TRBJ1-5; no clear D gene. The CDR3 has 18 residues. Germline CDR1 reads LGHNA; CDR2 reads YNFKEQ. CDR3 in amino acids: CASSQDPAGFVGNQHQHF. The CDR3 DNA reads as TGTGCCAGCAGCCAAGACCCTGCTGGGTTTGTTGGCAATCAGCACCAGCATTTT.

This chain links TRBV28 with TRBJ1-4, with 7 bases matching TRBD1. Germline values: CDR1 MDHEN, CDR2 SYDVKM. This CDR3 spans 14 amino acids. With V trimmed by 6 bases and J by 5 bases, 6 bases remained unmatched. CDR3 amino acids: CASSQGGRNEKLFF. In nucleotides, the CDR3 is TGTGCCAGCAGCCAGGGGGGCCGAAATGAAAAACTGTTTTTT.

The CDR3 here is CASSLQTRGGTDTQYF. Written as DNA, the CDR3 is TGCGCCAGCAGCCTCCAGACGCGGGGTGGCACAGATACGCAGTATTTT. The rearrangement uses TRBV5-1 and TRBJ2-3, with a weak D call TRBD2 (6 bases). The V gene lost 4 bases and the J gene lost 1 base, with 16 bases spanning the gap. The germline V gene has CDR1 SGHRS and CDR2 YFSETQ. This CDR3 region has 16 residues. Full variable domain (rest looked up from reference TRBV5-1 and TRBJ2-3): KAGVTQTPRYLIKTRGQQVTLSCSPISGHRSVSWYQQTPGQGLQFLFEYFSETQRNKGNFPGRFSGRQFSNSRSEMNVSTLELGDSALYLCASSLQTRGGTDTQYFGPGTRLTVL.

Worth noting for this clonotype: One end of the junction is discordant with germline, which a read error may explain. CDR3 sequence: CAGSLEQGQEGEQYF. The CDR3 DNA reads TGTGCCGGCAGCTTAGAGCAAGGACAGGAGGGTGAGCAGTACTTC. J is TRBJ2-1 and V is TRBV11-2, with D maybe TRBD1 (7 bases). The assigned J gene may be wrong: the sequence end matches TRBJ2-7 better. The length of the CDR3 is 15 residues. The V gene's germline CDR1 is SGHAT and CDR2 FQNNGV.

V gene TRBV4-1 combines with J gene TRBJ2-3; a possible D gene is TRBD2 (6 bases). V gave up 0 bases and J gave up 9 bases, with 13 bases separating them. This CDR3 has 14 amino acids. Germline V gene data show CDR1 as MGHRA and CDR2 as YSYEKL. CDR3 region: CASSQDNGRGTQYF. CDR3 coding DNA: TGCGCCAGCAGCCAAGATAACGGGAGAGGGACGCAGTATTTT.

Worth noting for this clonotype: One end of the junction fails to match germline, which may point to a read error. The chain carries TRBV5-4 and TRBJ2-1, with TRBD2 matching 8 bases. Germline V CDR1 and CDR2: SGHNT, YYREEE (reference sequence). This CDR3 has 16 residues. The CDR3 is CASNAGGRKSYNEQSF. CDR3 coding DNA: TGTGCCAGCAATGCGGGCGGGAGGAAGTCGTATAATGAGCAGTCCTTC.

This clonotype has a handful of counts. This chain connects TRBV5-4 to TRBJ1-2; D gene ambiguous. Germline V gene data show CDR1 as SGHNT and CDR2 as YYREEE (reference sequence). Trimming cost V 0 bases and J 3 bases, with 12 bases left between them. The CDR3 sequence is 15 residues long. In nucleotides, the CDR3 is TGTGCCAGCAGCTTGGATCCCAACAGCTACTATGGCTACACCTTC. Translating it yields CASSLDPNSYYGYTF.

The chain is built from TRBV7-3 and TRBJ2-1; TRBD2 might be the D (5 bases). V lost 5 bases and J 9 bases, leaving 11 bases between the germline ends. Germline values: CDR1 SGHTA, CDR2 FQGTGA. The CDR3 has 12 residues. CDR3 protein: CASSTREGEQFF. CDR3 bases: TGTGCCAGCAGCACTCGAGAGGGTGAGCAGTTCTTC. Based on the CDR3 plus reference TRBV7-3 and TRBJ2-1, the full variable domain is GAGVSQTPSNKVTEKGKYVELRCDPISGHTALYWYRQSLGQGPEFLIYFQGTGAADDSGLPNDRFFAVRPEGSVSTLKIQRTERGDSAVYLCASSTREGEQFFGPGTRLTVL.

The chain carries TRBV5-1 and TRBJ2-5; 7 bases line up with TRBD2. V shed 1 base and J 1 base; nucleotides not matched to a gene: 4. The CDR3 is 15 amino acids. CDR1 is SGHRS, CDR2 YFSETQ, per germline. The CDR3 region is CASSLMGGTQETQYF. DNA for the CDR3: TGCGCCAGCAGCTTGATGGGGGGGACCCAAGAGACCCAGTACTTC. The variable domain in full, with the rest retrieved from reference TRBV5-1 and TRBJ2-5, is KAGVTQTPRYLIKTRGQQVTLSCSPISGHRSVSWYQQTPGQGLQFLFEYFSETQRNKGNFPGRFSGRQFSNSRSEMNVSTLELGDSALYLCASSLMGGTQETQYFGPGTRLLVL.

The J gene is TRBJ2-1, the V gene TRBV28; D is undetermined. This CDR3 is 13 amino acids long. V was pared by 4 bases and J by 5 bases, with 9 bases between. Germline V gene data show CDR1 as MDHEN and CDR2 as SYDVKM. This CDR3 is CASSSGSNNEQFF. In nucleotides, the CDR3 is TGTGCCAGCAGTTCAGGATCCAACAATGAGCAGTTCTTC.

On this clonotype itself: A much larger clone lies a single base off, so this may be a read error. The chain links TRBV7-9 to TRBJ2-1; 11 nucleotides align to TRBD2. This CDR3 comprises 16 residues. Germline CDR1 SEHNR, CDR2 FQNEAQ (reference sequence). J was trimmed by 7 bases and V by 5 bases; bases with no gene match: 10. This chain's CDR3 is CASSEPGLAAVNEQFF. The CDR3 DNA is TGTGCCAGCAGCGAGCCGGGACTAGCGGCAGTTAATGAGCAGTTCTTC.

The V call is TRBV5-6, the J call TRBJ2-3; unclear D gene. Germline loops: CDR1 SGHDT, CDR2 YYEEEE. Between the trimmed V and J ends, which lost 7 bases and 2 bases, there was a span of 11 bases. This CDR3 is 13 amino acids long. The CDR3 nucleotides read TGTGCCAGCTTGTTAGGAGCCACAGATACGCAGTATTTT. It translates to CASLLGATDTQYF.

As for this clonotype: This may arise from a read error, as a much more abundant clone is one base away. The CDR3 is CASSHGWHEQFF. CDR3 bases: TGTGCCAGCAGTCATGGGTGGCATGAGCAGTTCTTC. The chain employs TRBV6-2 or TRBV6-3 and TRBJ2-1, with unresolved D. Germline lookup yields CDR1 MNHEY and CDR2 SVGEGT. This CDR3 has 12 amino acids. Trimming pared 5 bases from V and 8 bases from J, leaving 10 bases between.

This clonotype was picked up a small number of times. V is TRBV5-1 and J is TRBJ2-1; TRBD1 might be the D (5 bases). CDR1 and CDR2 (germline): SGHRS, YFSETQ. CDR3 length equals 16 residues. Deletions cut 5 bases from V and 8 bases from J, with 23 bases between. The CDR3 loop is CASRISRGYTVDEQFF. The CDR3 nucleotides are TGCGCCAGCAGGATTAGTAGGGGCTACACCGTCGATGAGCAGTTCTTC.

Details on this clonotype: Being one base from a much bigger clone, this may be a read error. Because the CDR3 is missing its conserved closing phenylalanine or tryptophan, this is likely a read error. The rearrangement links TRBV4-2 to TRBJ1-2, with TRBD1 identical over 8 bases. V gave up 3 bases and J gave up 6 bases; unmatched junction bases: 3. Germline V gene lookup returns CDR1 LGHNA and CDR2 YNFKEQ. This CDR3 region has 13 residues. The DNA for the CDR3 is TGTGCCAGCAGCCAGGACAGGGACGATGGCTACACCATC. Protein: CASSQDRDDGYTI.

This clonotype was counted a few times. The chain has TRBV7-3 and TRBJ1-2; D may be TRBD1 (5 bases). Germline V gene lookup returns CDR1 SGHTA and CDR2 FQGTGA. The V end was cut by 5 bases, the J end by 2 bases, with 21 bases between. This CDR3 spans 17 amino acids. The DNA of the CDR3 is TGTGCCAGCAGCCCCGGCCCAGGGTCGCGTTCCAACTATGGCTACACCTTC. Translated, it gives CASSPGPGSRSNYGYTF. The full variable domain, rest sourced from reference TRBV7-3 and TRBJ1-2, is GAGVSQTPSNKVTEKGKYVELRCDPISGHTALYWYRQSLGQGPEFLIYFQGTGAADDSGLPNDRFFAVRPEGSVSTLKIQRTERGDSAVYLCASSPGPGSRSNYGYTFGSGTRLTVV.

A note on this clonotype: A read error may explain this, as a much larger clone is one base away. V gene TRBV6-2 or TRBV6-3 combines with J gene TRBJ2-1; 7 bases align to TRBD2. Germline V CDR1 and CDR2: MNHEY, SVGEGT. After removal of 4 bases from V and 6 bases from J, the junction contained 6 bases not matched to a gene. The CDR3 sequence is 14 residues long. CDR3 loop: CASSSGLRTNEQFF. For the CDR3, the DNA is TGTGCCAGCAGTTCGGGACTAAGAACCAATGAGCAGTTCTTC.